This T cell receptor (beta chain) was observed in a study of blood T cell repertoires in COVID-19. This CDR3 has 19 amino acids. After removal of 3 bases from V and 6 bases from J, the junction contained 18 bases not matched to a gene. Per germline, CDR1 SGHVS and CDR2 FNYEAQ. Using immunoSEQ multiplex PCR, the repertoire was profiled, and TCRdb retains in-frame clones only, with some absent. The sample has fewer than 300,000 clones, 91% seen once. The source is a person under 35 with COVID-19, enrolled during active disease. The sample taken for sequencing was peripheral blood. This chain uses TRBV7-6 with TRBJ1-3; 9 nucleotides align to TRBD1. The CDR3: CASSFSLPGQGSIENTIYF. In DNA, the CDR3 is TGTGCCAGCAGCTTCTCGCTTCCAGGACAGGGGAGTATAGAAAACACCATATATTTT.